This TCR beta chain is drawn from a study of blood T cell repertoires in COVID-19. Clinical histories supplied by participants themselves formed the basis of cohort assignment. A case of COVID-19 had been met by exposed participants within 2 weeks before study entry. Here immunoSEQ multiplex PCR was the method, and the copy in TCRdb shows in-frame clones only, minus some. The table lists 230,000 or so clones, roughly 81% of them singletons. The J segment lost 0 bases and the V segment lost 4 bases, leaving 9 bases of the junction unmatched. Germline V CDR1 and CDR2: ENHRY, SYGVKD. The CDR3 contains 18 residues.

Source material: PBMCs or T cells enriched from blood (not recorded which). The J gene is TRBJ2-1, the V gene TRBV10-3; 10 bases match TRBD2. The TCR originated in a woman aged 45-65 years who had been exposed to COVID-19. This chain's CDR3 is CAISGSGGSESSYNEQFF. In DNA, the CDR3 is TGTGCCATCAGTGGTAGCGGGGGGAGTGAGAGCTCCTACAATGAGCAGTTCTTC.